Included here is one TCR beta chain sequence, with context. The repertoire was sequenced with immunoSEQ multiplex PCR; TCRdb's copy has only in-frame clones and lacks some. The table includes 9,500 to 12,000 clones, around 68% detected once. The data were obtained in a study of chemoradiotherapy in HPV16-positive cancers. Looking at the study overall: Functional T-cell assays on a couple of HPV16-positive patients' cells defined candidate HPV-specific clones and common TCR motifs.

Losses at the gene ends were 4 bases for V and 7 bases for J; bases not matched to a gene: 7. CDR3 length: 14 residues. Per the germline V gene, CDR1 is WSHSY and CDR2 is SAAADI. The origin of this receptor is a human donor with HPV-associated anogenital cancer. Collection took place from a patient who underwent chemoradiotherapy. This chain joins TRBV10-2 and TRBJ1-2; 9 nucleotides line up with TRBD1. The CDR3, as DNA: TGCGCCAGCAGTGCGGGGACAGGGTTCTTTGGCTACACCTTC. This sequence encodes CASSAGTGFFGYTF.